Detailed here is one T cell receptor beta chain. Its recognized antigen is unknown. No much larger clone is present one base from it, and per-base qualities are unavailable. Participants in the prospective study were aged about 18 to 89 years, lived in 20 to 30 United States geographic areas, and enrolled through a virtual design. To assign participants to cohorts, the prospective study relied on clinical history that participants themselves reported in a screening survey and a study questionnaire. ImmuneRACE Cohort 3 recovered participants were defined by two consecutive negative NP/OP PCR tests, healthcare professional clearance, or symptom resolution. In the prospective study, mobile phlebotomists collected whole blood, serum and a nasopharyngeal or oropharyngeal swab from each participant. Participants in the prospective study had the option to provide additional blood draws and questionnaires over an approximately two-month period. Blood samples from the prospective study were shipped frozen or at room temperature prior to DNA extraction.

The immunoSEQ Assay, a bias-controlled multiplex PCR, was used to amplify TCRbeta CDR3 regions from genomic DNA. The source study handled its data this way. The number of nucleated cells in each sample was estimated by amplification of reference gene primers within the assay. Sequence reads were collapsed and filtered to measure the absolute abundance of every unique TCRbeta CDR3 rearrangement. For each sample, productive Simpson clonality was calculated as the square root of Simpson's diversity index across productive rearrangements. Entries here come from immuneACCESS through TCRdb and include only in-frame sequences with V and J called. Some clones fail to appear in such tables; in the studies checked, an unresolved V gene covers under half of the shortfall, and the cause of the remainder is unknown. Clone size and the V and J calls come from that table; the DNA yielded D and trimming. The sample data list roughly 400,000 clones, and roughly nine tenths of these were observed just once. More than 0.95% of the sample comes from the top ten.

These data come from a study of blood T cell repertoires in COVID-19 (dated by TCRdb to 2019 to 2021). In the study overall: Samples from collaborators originated in the United States, Italy and Spain and spanned both the acute and convalescent phases of COVID-19. The prospective study material was composed of cDNA or gDNA derived from T cells, B-cell-depleted T cells, or PBMCs. Deeply sampled blood TCRbeta repertoires from subjects exposed to, actively infected with, or recovered from COVID-19 were included in the dataset. A freely available public database, intended as a resource for researchers studying the immune response to SARS-CoV-2, is where the repertoires were released. The samples were drawn from the first 160 participants of the ongoing ImmuneRACE study and from 1,254 subjects provided by 6 global collaborators. Sample metadata almost always included a de-identified subject ID, COVID-19 status, age in years and sex. Where HLA class I and class II types were available, the types were taken from metadata supplied by the sample provider, not from assay-based typing.

Study-wide findings and limitations: The quantity of clinical and demographic metadata differed by source and by participant and was supplied without curation.

CDR1 and CDR2 were assigned from the germline V gene (reference sequence) as MNHEY and SMNVEV. The CDR3 holds 15 amino acids from the cysteine to the phenylalanine. Left in the record is the CDR3 DNA by itself, 45 bases read in frame from the first base. Trimming removed 5 bases from V and 6 bases from J; the gene matches leave 13 bases unexplained. Sequenced input: PBMCs or T cells enriched from blood (not recorded which). This sequence originates from a man aged 25-40 years who had recovered from COVID-19. This sequence uses TRBV27 and TRBJ2-7; 7 bases in the middle match TRBD1. The DNA sequence is as follows: TGTGCCAGCAGTCGGGCGGACAGGCGAAGGAGCGAGCAGTACTTC. This codes for CASSRADRRRSEQYF.